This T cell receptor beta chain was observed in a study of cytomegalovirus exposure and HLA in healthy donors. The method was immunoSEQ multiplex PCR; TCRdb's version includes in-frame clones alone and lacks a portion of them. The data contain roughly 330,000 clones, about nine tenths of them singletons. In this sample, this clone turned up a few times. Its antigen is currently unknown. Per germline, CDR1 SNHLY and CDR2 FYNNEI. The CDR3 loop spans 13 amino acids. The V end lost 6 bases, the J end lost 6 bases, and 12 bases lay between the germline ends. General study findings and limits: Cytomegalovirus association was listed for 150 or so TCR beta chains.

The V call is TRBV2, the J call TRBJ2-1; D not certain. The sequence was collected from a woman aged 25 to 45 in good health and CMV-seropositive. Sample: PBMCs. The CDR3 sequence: CASSPPGSNEQFF. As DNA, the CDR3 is TGTGCCAGCAGCCCTCCCGGGTCCAATGAGCAGTTCTTC.